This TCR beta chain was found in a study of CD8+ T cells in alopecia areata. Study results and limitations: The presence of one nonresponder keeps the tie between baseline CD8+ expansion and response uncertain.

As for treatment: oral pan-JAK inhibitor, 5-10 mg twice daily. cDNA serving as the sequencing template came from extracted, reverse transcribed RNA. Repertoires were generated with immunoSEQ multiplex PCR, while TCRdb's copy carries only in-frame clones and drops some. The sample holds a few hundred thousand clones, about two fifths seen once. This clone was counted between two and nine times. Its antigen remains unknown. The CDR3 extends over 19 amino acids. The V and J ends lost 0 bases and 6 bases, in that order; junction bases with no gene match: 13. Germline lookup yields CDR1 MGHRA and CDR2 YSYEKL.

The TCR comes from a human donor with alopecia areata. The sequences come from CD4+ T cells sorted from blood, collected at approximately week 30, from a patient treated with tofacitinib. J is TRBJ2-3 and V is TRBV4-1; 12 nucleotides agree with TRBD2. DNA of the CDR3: TGCGCCAGCAGCCAAGATGGGCCCGGACTAGCGGGACCAAGGGATACGCAGTATTTT. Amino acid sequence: CASSQDGPGLAGPRDTQYF.